The rows below give T cell receptor beta chains drawn from one sample of a study of CXCR3-negative and CXCR3-positive naive CD8 T cells. TCRdb reprocessed the 5' RACE reads and reports one entry per CDR3 protein, with no DNA. This sample's table has more than 6,000 distinct CDR3 sequences. Sequences were obtained from naive CXCR3- CD8+ T cells from blood. These receptors were collected from a human donor in good health. Some clones in this sample may be carry-over from other donors' samples. Both conserved end residues are part of each CDR3. Size tells how often a clone was seen (once, few, many) or the class of an expanded clone, and some rows leave it out.

j_call clone_size v_call cdr3_aa
TRBJ2-3 medium-sized TRBV21-1 CASSSWGTNSSTDTQYF
TRBJ1-2 . TRBV5-1 CASSLAGRELNYGYTF
TRBJ2-1 medium-sized TRBV7-8 CASSLRGTSGSNEQFF
TRBJ2-7 . TRBV6-6 CASSYPDRLGEQYF
TRBJ2-7 medium-sized TRBV29-1 CSVEESGGVSYEQYF
TRBJ2-4 medium-sized TRBV29-1 CSVKEGVKNIQYF
TRBJ1-5 medium-sized TRBV4-1 CASSQDPHPQGAGQPQHF
TRBJ1-3 . TRBV27 CASSPGQGSGNTIYF
TRBJ2-7 medium-sized TRBV5-1 CASNLIGDHEQYF
TRBJ2-7 . TRBV7-9 CASSLVGAGTYEQYF
TRBJ1-1 medium-sized TRBV27 CASSLRGGEAFF
TRBJ1-2 medium-sized TRBV12-3/TRBV12-4 CASSTLGDVLYGYTF
TRBJ2-1 . TRBV7-6 CASSSVDEQFF
TRBJ2-5 . TRBV29-1 CSVEDIWTSAQETQYF
TRBJ2-3 medium-sized TRBV29-1 CSVDRTSVGIGDTQYF
TRBJ2-1 medium-sized TRBV6-6 CASSYGTELAGHNEQFF
TRBJ2-1 medium-sized TRBV19 CASSIGQGVHEQFF
TRBJ2-7 . TRBV2 CASSEVGRFYEQYF
TRBJ1-1 . TRBV29-1 CSTLGQGPTEAFF
TRBJ2-7 . TRBV7-6 CASRGLAFDEQYF
TRBJ2-1 medium-sized TRBV12-3/TRBV12-4 CASSLINEQFF
TRBJ2-2 medium-sized TRBV6-6 CASSPRPANTGELFF
TRBJ1-1 medium-sized TRBV13 CASSPAPSTEAFF
TRBJ2-7 . TRBV12-3/TRBV12-4 CASSFASGTYEQYF
TRBJ2-7 medium-sized TRBV25-1 CASSLDVTGRGEQYF
TRBJ2-1 medium-sized TRBV4-1 CASSQGDRGVYEQFF
TRBJ2-7 . TRBV7-8 CASSLFGPPGYEQYF
TRBJ2-1 . TRBV7-8 CPGGDPGFDNQQFF
TRBJ2-3 . TRBV7-6 CASSLSGKEGDTQYF
TRBJ2-2 medium-sized TRBV4-1 CASSQRGTGGLGGELFF
TRBJ2-5 . TRBV3-1 CASSQARVAGERGAQYF
TRBJ2-1 medium-sized TRBV3-1 CASSPSRGTSLYNEQFF
TRBJ1-2 . TRBV29-1 CSVEMQEDYGYTF
TRBJ2-1 . TRBV27 CASSFLAGGPLHNEQFF
TRBJ1-1 . TRBV18 CASSPRTDEAFF
TRBJ1-1 medium-sized TRBV14 CASSQVAGTLLGYTEAFF
TRBJ2-1 . TRBV5-1 CASSSAMSSYNEQFF
TRBJ2-3 . TRBV7-2 CASSYNDVTQYF
TRBJ2-1 . TRBV7-2 CASSFGTGRNEQFF
TRBJ2-7 . TRBV29-1 CSVGQGGEQYF
TRBJ2-1 . TRBV29-1 CSVEDLPMVGNEQFF
TRBJ2-1 medium-sized TRBV28 CASSVPGPNEQFF
TRBJ1-1 medium-sized TRBV5-1 CASSVTGQGKNTEAFF
TRBJ2-3 medium-sized TRBV5-1 CASSPASSIYPSTDTQYF
TRBJ2-5 . TRBV15 CATSTHLQETQYF
TRBJ1-1 . TRBV20-1 CSATATERTGEDTEAFF
TRBJ1-1 medium-sized TRBV12-3/TRBV12-4 CASSLGRPTEAFF
TRBJ2-1 . TRBV29-1 CSVEDGAVSAYNEQFF
TRBJ2-3 medium-sized TRBV7-6 CASSPGQGPDTQYF
TRBJ2-1 . TRBV20-1 CSAINTGAPYNEQFF
TRBJ2-1 medium-sized TRBV20-1 CSARDRGYSYNEQFF
TRBJ1-6 . TRBV5-1 CASSTNDLRTVLNSPLHF
TRBJ2-7 medium-sized TRBV10-3 CAIGGAGDSYEQYF
TRBJ2-1 . TRBV12-3/TRBV12-4 CASSLGPWNEQFF
TRBJ1-6 . TRBV30 CAWSATGFYNSPLHF
TRBJ1-1 medium-sized TRBV29-1 CSVENLNTEAFF
TRBJ2-1 . TRBV25-1 CASSENPRTSGRTNEQFF